These 5 T cell receptor beta chains share one sample of origin, sequenced in a study of blood T cell repertoires in COVID-19. Sequencing was performed with immunoSEQ multiplex PCR; in TCRdb, only in-frame clones are kept and a portion is missing. Here the sample spans approximately 61,000 clones, more than 65% being singletons. Sequencing was done on a sample of peripheral blood. The receptor source for this set is a woman in her seventies with acute or convalescent COVID-19.

The chain joins TRBV5-1 to TRBJ1-2, with TRBD1 as a possible D gene (5 bases). V gave up 3 bases and J gave up 0 bases, with 9 bases separating them. The germline gives CDR1 SGHRS, CDR2 YFSETQ. The CDR3 runs 14 residues. CDR3 amino acids: CASSSTAANYGYTF. CDR3 DNA: TGCGCCAGCAGCTCGACAGCAGCTAACTATGGCTACACCTTC.

This clone has just a few counts. The chain is built from TRBV7-3 and TRBJ2-1; 7 bases fit TRBD1. Trimming at V came to 5 bases and at J to 0 bases, leaving 4 bases not matched to a gene. The CDR3 spans 15 residues. CDR1 and CDR2 from the germline V gene are SGHTA and FQGTGA. The CDR3 here is CASSPTGFSYNEQFF. For the CDR3, the DNA is TGTGCCAGCAGCCCGACAGGGTTCTCCTACAATGAGCAGTTCTTC.

This clone occurred once. This chain's CDR3 is CASSLGDIGTDTQYF. The CDR3 region has the DNA TGTGCCAGCAGCCTGGGGGACATCGGCACAGATACGCAGTATTTT. This chain uses TRBV9 with TRBJ2-3; D is possibly TRBD1 (6 bases). The CDR3 spans 15 residues. The germline V and J ends were trimmed by 4 bases and 1 base, with 13 bases remaining between them. CDR1 SGDLS and CDR2 YYNGEE come from the germline V gene.

This clone was detected ten times or more. The chain's CDR3 is CASSNTEFDYTF. The CDR3 DNA sequence: TGTGCCAGTAGTAACACGGAGTTTGACTACACCTTC. The rearrangement links TRBV19 to TRBJ1-2, with unresolved D. The germline gives CDR1 LNHDA, CDR2 SQIVND (reference sequence). V lost 4 bases, J lost 10 bases, and 13 bases lay in between. The CDR3 is 12 amino acids.

This clone was recorded only once. J is TRBJ1-2 and V is TRBV6-6, with 10 bases identical to TRBD1. The CDR3 is 14 amino acids. The V segment lost 4 bases and the J segment 6 bases; nucleotides outside the gene matches: 5. Germline V gene data show CDR1 as MNHNY and CDR2 as SVGAGI (reference sequence). The CDR3, as DNA: TGTGCCAGCAGTTCCCGGGACAGGGGAAATGGCTACACCTTC. Residues: CASSSRDRGNGYTF.